This T cell receptor (beta chain) was recovered during a study of graft-versus-host responses after intestinal transplantation. Study-wide background: Anti-thymocyte globulin induction preceded about 3 years of tacrolimus and steroid maintenance in all recipients.

Germline V gene lookup returns CDR1 SSHAT and CDR2 FNYEAQ (reference sequence). The ends were cut back, 4 bases at V and 8 bases at J, with 11 bases in the middle. The CDR3 extends over 13 amino acids. Responders that carried the CFSE label, approximately 200,000 of them, were plated with approximately 200,000 irradiated, violet-dye-labeled stimulator cells. Responder cells that were proliferating and CFSE-low, both CD3+CD4+ and CD3+CD8+, were sorted after the reaction. Here immunoSEQ multiplex PCR was the method, and the copy in TCRdb shows in-frame clones only, minus some. The data show 11,000 to 15,000 clones, approximately 38% seen once.

The starting material was alloreactive CD8+ T cells from a mixed lymphocyte reaction culture, obtained before intestinal transplant. Subset meaning: CFSE-low proliferating T cells sorted from roughly 6-day pre-transplant mixed lymphocyte reaction (GvH or HvG direction). The chain recombines TRBV7-7 with TRBJ2-2; no clear D gene. This clonotype was obtained from a human patient who received an intestinal transplant. The DNA of the CDR3 is TGTGCCAGCAGCTCGACTTTGAAGGGGGAGCTGTTTTTT. This sequence encodes CASSSTLKGELFF.